The 30 T cell receptor beta chains in this list originate from one sample, sequenced in a study of T-cell memory formation after mild COVID-19 (dated by TCRdb to the early 2020s). Receptor libraries were prepared by 5' RACE. The reads were generated on an Illumina NovaSeq 6000. TCRdb's own reprocessing of the public reads used fastp at Q25 and MiXCR and kept productive beta chains. Each entry is one CDR3 protein sequence, shown with its most common DNA and genes. This sample comprises 250,000 to 400,000 distinct CDR3 sequences, around an eighth of them detected only once. The ten largest clones capture 21% of the sample. The specimen sequenced was PBMCs or a T cell subset sorted from them (not recorded which). The receptors shown here come from a young man who had mild COVID-19 (a few samples of this study predate the infection). The sample titles of this study are shuffled in the database, so cell type and time point are left out; the donor was told from shared clones.

V usage is TRBV7-9 and J usage is TRBJ1-3; a possible D gene is TRBD1 (6 bases). V lost 0 bases, J lost 2 bases, and 11 bases lay in between. Germline values: CDR1 SEHNR, CDR2 FQNEAQ (reference sequence). This CDR3 has 16 amino acids. The chain's CDR3 is CASSLALDRTGNTIYF. CDR3 nucleotides: TGTGCCAGCAGCTTAGCCCTTGACAGGACTGGAAACACCATATATTTT.

This chain joins TRBV5-1 and TRBJ1-1; TRBD1 matches at 12 bases. There are 14 residues in the CDR3. Germline CDR1 and CDR2: SGHRS and YFSETQ. Trimming cost V 5 bases and J 6 bases; bases outside gene matches: 5. CDR3 sequence reads: CASREGQGASEAFF. DNA of the CDR3: TGCGCCAGCAGGGAGGGACAGGGGGCATCTGAAGCTTTCTTT.

In this sample, this clonotype turned up a few times. CDR3 DNA sequence: TGTGCCAGCAGCTACGGACTAGCGGGGGGGATCGGGGAGCTGTTTTTT. Translating gives CASSYGLAGGIGELFF. The chain employs TRBV28 and TRBJ2-2; TRBD2 agrees at 15 bases. Germline assignment: CDR1 MDHEN and CDR2 SYDVKM. The CDR3 is 16 amino acids. Germline trimming cut 6 bases from V and 7 bases from J; bases unmatched to any gene: 6.

V and J are TRBV20-1 and TRBJ1-5; D perhaps matches TRBD1 (5 bases). This CDR3 is built from 14 residues. Germline V gene data show CDR1 as DFQATT and CDR2 as SNEGSKA (reference sequence). V was pared by 4 bases and J by 2 bases, with 12 bases between. The CDR3 DNA reads as TGCAGTGCTATGGACCGAGGGGGCAATCAGCCCCAGCATTTT. Translating gives CSAMDRGGNQPQHF.

This clonotype occurred a few times. The chain has TRBV12-3 or TRBV12-4 and TRBJ1-1; D is perhaps TRBD1 (5 bases). This CDR3 has 15 residues. The germline V and J ends were trimmed by 0 bases and 1 base, with 9 bases remaining between them. The CDR3 loop is CASSLALGGNTEAFF. CDR3 in DNA: TGTGCCAGCAGTTTAGCGCTTGGGGGGAACACTGAAGCTTTCTTT.

This clonotype was counted a few times. This rearrangement joins TRBV5-1 to TRBJ2-3; 14 bases align to TRBD2. V gave up 4 bases and J gave up 4 bases; unmatched junction bases: 8. The CDR3 spans 17 residues. Germline V CDR1 and CDR2: SGHRS, YFSETQ. CDR3 region: CASSERLAGGAPDTQYF. The CDR3 DNA reads as TGCGCCAGCAGCGAAAGACTAGCGGGGGGGGCGCCAGATACGCAGTATTTT.

This chain uses TRBV9 with TRBJ2-7; D gene unclear. Per the germline V gene, CDR1 is SGDLS and CDR2 is YYNGEE. V lost 5 bases, J lost 0 bases, and 15 bases lay in between. This CDR3 has 15 amino acids. CDR3 residues: CASSVQPSRSYEQYF. The CDR3 region has the DNA TGTGCCAGCAGTGTCCAGCCTTCCCGCTCCTACGAGCAGTACTTC.

The rearrangement links TRBV6-1 to TRBJ1-2; a weak D match, TRBD1 (5 bases). The length of the CDR3 is 14 residues. Trimming cost V 3 bases and J 4 bases, with 12 bases left between them. CDR1 and CDR2 from the germline V gene are MNHNS and SASEGT. The CDR3 DNA sequence: TGTGCCAGCAGTGATTTCCGACAGAGCTATGGCTACACCTTC. Encoded protein: CASSDFRQSYGYTF.

This clonotype was found a few times. CDR3 loop: CSARDRGMNTEAFF. The CDR3 nucleotides read TGCAGTGCTAGGGACAGGGGGATGAACACTGAAGCTTTCTTT. J is TRBJ1-1 and V is TRBV20-1; 10 positions match TRBD1. V lost 3 bases, J lost 0 bases, and 1 base stayed unmatched. The CDR3 loop spans 14 amino acids. Germline V gene sequence: CDR1 DFQATT, CDR2 SNEGSKA (reference sequence).

The rearrangement uses TRBV10-2 and TRBJ1-1; D might be TRBD1 (6 bases). This CDR3 spans 14 amino acids. The V gene lost 8 bases and the J gene lost 1 base, with 14 bases spanning the gap. Germline V gives CDR1 WSHSY, CDR2 SAAADI. The CDR3 DNA sequence: TGCGCCAGCTTACAGGGCCTTTCGAACACTGAAGCTTTCTTT. Translating gives CASLQGLSNTEAFF.

The V gene is TRBV3-1, the J gene TRBJ2-3; D is unclear. V dropped 5 bases and J dropped 1 base, with 13 bases sitting between them. The length of the CDR3 is 15 residues. Germline-derived CDR1 and CDR2 are LGHDT and YNNKEL (reference sequence). The CDR3 protein is CASSLLDHRTDTQYF. CDR3 bases: TGTGCCAGCAGCTTGCTAGACCACCGCACAGATACGCAGTATTTT.

The V and J genes are TRBV28 and TRBJ2-5; the match to TRBD2 covers 15 bases. The J segment lost 9 bases and the V segment lost 5 bases, leaving 16 bases of the junction unmatched. Germline CDR1 MDHEN, CDR2 SYDVKM. This CDR3 has 18 amino acids. Here the CDR3 reads CASSLTPPGLAGGRAQYF. The CDR3 nucleotides read TGTGCCAGCAGTCTCACCCCCCCGGGACTAGCGGGGGGTAGAGCCCAGTACTTC.

The chain employs TRBV9 and TRBJ2-5; D not resolved. The V end lost 0 bases, the J end lost 1 base, and 10 bases lay between the germline ends. The CDR3 spans 15 residues. CDR1 SGDLS and CDR2 YYNGEE come from the germline V gene. The DNA of the CDR3 is TGTGCCAGCAGCGTAGATTACAGCGTCCAAGAGACCCAGTACTTC. Its protein product is CASSVDYSVQETQYF.

The chain is built from TRBV28 and TRBJ1-5, with TRBD1 matching over 8 bases. Germline V lookup: CDR1 MDHEN, CDR2 SYDVKM. The CDR3 totals 20 residues. The V and J ends lost 9 bases and 0 bases, in that order; junction bases with no gene match: 22. The CDR3 loop is CARGTGRGLNPSYSNQPQHF. The CDR3 DNA sequence: TGTGCCAGGGGGACAGGCCGGGGATTAAACCCATCATATAGCAATCAGCCCCAGCATTTT.

V and J are TRBV7-9 and TRBJ1-4, with TRBD1 matching 9 bases. The CDR3 is made up of 15 amino acids. In germline, CDR1 is SEHNR, CDR2 FQNEAQ (reference sequence). Germline trimming cut 6 bases from V and 5 bases from J; bases unmatched to any gene: 7. In DNA form, the CDR3 reads TGTGCCAGCAGAGTGGTTGGGACAGGGAATGAAAAACTGTTTTTT. Translated, it gives CASRVVGTGNEKLFF.

The chain links TRBV3-1 to TRBJ1-6; D is uncertain. Trimming pared 0 bases from V and 1 base from J, leaving 13 bases between. Germline lookup yields CDR1 LGHDT and CDR2 YNNKEL (reference sequence). The CDR3 extends over 18 amino acids. In DNA form, the CDR3 reads TGTGCCAGCAGCCAAGATACGGTTTGGGGTTCCTATAATTCACCCCTCCACTTT. It specifies CASSQDTVWGSYNSPLHF.

Written as DNA, the CDR3 is TGTGCCAGCACCCTAGGGTGGGGGGCTGAAGCTTTCTTT. As protein: CASTLGWGAEAFF. The chain uses TRBV7-2 and TRBJ1-1; maybe TRBD1 (5 bases). The germline gives CDR1 SGHTA, CDR2 FQGNSA. The CDR3 covers 13 residues. V lost 7 bases to trimming and J lost 6 bases, with 15 bases between them.

This chain uses TRBV27 with TRBJ2-1; the D is unclear. The V end lost 3 bases, the J end lost 7 bases, and 10 bases lay between the germline ends. CDR1 is MNHEY and CDR2 is SMNVEV in the germline V gene (reference sequence). This CDR3 is 13 amino acids long. In nucleotides, the CDR3 is TGTGCCAGCAGTTTGACACCCAGGAATGAGCAGTTCTTC. This encodes CASSLTPRNEQFF.

This clonotype was picked up one time. The J gene is TRBJ1-5, the V gene TRBV4-1, with D perhaps matching TRBD1 (5 bases). The V end was cut by 1 base, the J end by 3 bases, with 10 bases between. Germline-derived CDR1 and CDR2 are MGHRA and YSYEKL. This CDR3 contains 15 residues. DNA for the CDR3: TGCGCCAGCAGCCAAGGGGGGTCCCCCAATCAGCCCCAGCATTTT. Protein product: CASSQGGSPNQPQHF.

The chain has TRBV6-5 and TRBJ1-2, with 12 bases matching TRBD1. CDR1 and CDR2 from the germline V gene are MNHEY and SVGAGI. CDR3 length equals 15 residues. V trimming: 6 bases; J trimming: 7 bases; junction bases outside the gene matches: 9. The CDR3 loop is CASSHRGTGGGGYTF. CDR3 nucleotide sequence: TGTGCCAGCAGCCATCGAGGGACAGGGGGCGGTGGCTACACCTTC.

The sample holds a few counts of this clonotype. The J gene is TRBJ2-3, the V gene TRBV4-3, with D perhaps matching TRBD1 or TRBD2 (5 bases each). The CDR3 extends over 16 amino acids. CDR1 and CDR2 from the germline V gene are LGHNA and YSLEER. V gave up 3 bases and J gave up 4 bases, with 17 bases separating them. CDR3 region: CASSQMRPVGADTQYF. CDR3 sequence (DNA): TGCGCCAGCAGCCAGATGAGACCTGTGGGGGCAGATACGCAGTATTTT.

The V gene is TRBV20-1, the J gene TRBJ2-3; 12 bases agree with TRBD2. Germline V gene sequence: CDR1 DFQATT, CDR2 SNEGSKA (reference sequence). This CDR3 contains 15 residues. The ends lost 5 bases at V and 5 bases at J; junction bases unmatched: 8. The CDR3 coding sequence is TGCAGTGCTCGACTAGCGGGGGACTTGGGAGATACGCAGTATTTT. It encodes CSARLAGDLGDTQYF.

V gene TRBV20-1 combines with J gene TRBJ2-1; 11 bases align to TRBD2. Germline V lookup: CDR1 DFQATT, CDR2 SNEGSKA (reference sequence). The CDR3 is made up of 14 amino acids. Trimming at V came to 3 bases and at J to 11 bases, leaving 9 bases not matched to a gene. CDR3 loop: CSASPLAGGRKQFF. DNA for the CDR3: TGCAGTGCTAGTCCCCTAGCGGGGGGCCGTAAGCAGTTCTTC.

J is TRBJ2-1 and V is TRBV6-2 or TRBV6-3; D is perhaps TRBD2 (5 bases). V was cut by 7 bases and J by 1 base, with 23 bases left in between. Germline assignment: CDR1 MNHEY and CDR2 SVGEGT. The CDR3 has 18 amino acids. The CDR3 reads CASTSVRLSSASYNEQFF. CDR3 DNA sequence: TGTGCCAGCACCTCCGTAAGACTATCCTCAGCTTCCTACAATGAGCAGTTCTTC.

The chain couples TRBV4-2 to TRBJ2-2, with D tentatively TRBD1 or TRBD2 (6 bases each). Trimming took off 0 bases at V and 3 bases at J, with 8 bases between the two ends. Germline V gene lookup returns CDR1 LGHNA and CDR2 YNFKEQ. This CDR3 has 15 residues. CDR3 sequence reads: CASSQDRGDTGELFF. The CDR3 DNA sequence: TGTGCCAGCAGCCAAGATAGGGGGGACACCGGGGAGCTGTTTTTT.

This clonotype has at least ten counts. The V call is TRBV5-1, the J call TRBJ2-7; weak D call: TRBD1 (5 bases). CDR1 is SGHRS, CDR2 YFSETQ, per germline. Deletions cut 4 bases from V and 2 bases from J, with 10 bases between. The CDR3 spans 13 residues. DNA for the CDR3: TGCGCCAGCAGCGCACAGGAGACCTACGAGCAGTACTTC. It encodes CASSAQETYEQYF.

The CDR3 here is CASSPLDRVGDYGYTF. The DNA of the CDR3 is TGTGCCAGCAGCCCCCTCGACAGGGTGGGGGACTATGGCTACACCTTC. V usage is TRBV6-6 and J usage is TRBJ1-2, with 7 bases lining up with TRBD1. The CDR3 sequence is 16 residues long. Germline V gene lookup returns CDR1 MNHNY and CDR2 SVGAGI (reference sequence). With V trimmed by 6 bases and J by 3 bases, 13 bases remained unmatched.

This clonotype has a handful of counts. This chain connects TRBV27 to TRBJ2-7, with D tentatively TRBD1 (5 bases). This CDR3 has 11 residues. Trimming cost V 8 bases and J 7 bases, with 12 bases left between them. Germline values: CDR1 MNHEY, CDR2 SMNVEV (reference sequence). CDR3 in amino acids: CASGAAVEQYF. The DNA for the CDR3 is TGTGCCAGCGGGGCGGCGGTTGAGCAGTACTTC.

This clonotype was picked up one time. This chain uses TRBV6-1 with TRBJ2-1, with TRBD1 as a possible D gene (6 bases). Trimming pared 6 bases from V and 4 bases from J, leaving 25 bases between. The germline V gene has CDR1 MNHNS and CDR2 SASEGT. This CDR3 has 18 amino acids. The chain's CDR3 is CASRMSTGSPGPYNEQFF. The CDR3 DNA is TGTGCCAGCAGGATGTCGACAGGCTCCCCCGGGCCTTACAATGAGCAGTTCTTC.

The gene calls are TRBV6-5 and TRBJ2-6; D call uncertain. The germline CDR1 and CDR2 sequences are MNHEY and SVGAGI. CDR3 length equals 13 residues. The V gene lost 6 bases and the J gene lost 2 bases, with 5 bases spanning the gap. CDR3 sequence reads: CASSTPGANVLTF. In DNA form, the CDR3 reads TGTGCCAGCAGCACCCCTGGGGCCAACGTCCTGACTTTC.